Reported below is one T cell receptor (beta chain). Libraries were prepared by immunoSEQ multiplex PCR; TCRdb keeps only in-frame clonotypes and omits some of them. The data show almost 55,000 clones, approximately 94% seen once. These data originate in a study of technical replicates of blood from several donors. V was pared by 4 bases and J by 2 bases, with 18 bases between. This CDR3 is 16 amino acids long. The germline CDR1 and CDR2 sequences are SGHRS and YFSETQ. Sample: T cells isolated from PBMCs. The sequence was collected from a human donor in good health. The chain employs TRBV5-1 and TRBJ2-5, with D tentatively TRBD1 (6 bases). CDR3 region: CASSARTATHQETQYF. CDR3 DNA: TGCGCCAGCAGCGCTCGGACAGCAACGCATCAAGAGACCCAGTACTTC.